One TCR beta chain is described in this entry. The sample comes from a study of blood T cell repertoires in COVID-19. Study overall: Collection of acute and convalescent COVID-19 samples took place in the United States, Italy and Spain. From T cells, B-cell-depleted T cells, or PBMCs came the material, which was cDNA or gDNA.

This CDR3 contains 15 residues. V was clipped by 3 bases and J by 7 bases; unmatched bases: 10. Germline values: CDR1 MGHRA, CDR2 YSYEKL. The repertoire was sequenced with immunoSEQ multiplex PCR; TCRdb's copy has only in-frame clones and lacks some. The table includes 350,000 to 400,000 clones, 90% detected once. This TCR was recovered from a man aged 18 to 35 with active or convalescent COVID-19. The chain employs TRBV4-1 and TRBJ1-1, with 8 bases lining up with TRBD1. Sequencing used peripheral blood. The CDR3 DNA is TGCGCCAGCAGCCAGCCCGACTCAGGGGGCCTTGAAGCTTTCTTT. It is translated as CASSQPDSGGLEAFF.